A selection of T cell receptor beta chains follows, all from one sample in a study of shared clonotypes between healthy human individuals. The method was immunoSEQ multiplex PCR; TCRdb's version includes in-frame clones alone and lacks a portion of them. The sample has just over 2,000,000 clones; 95% are singletons. Sequencing used naive CD4+ T cells sorted from blood. Every receptor here comes from a man between 18 and 29 years old in good health. CDR3s include the opening cysteine and the closing phenylalanine or tryptophan. A D gene is named only where the DNA matches it firmly. Size tells how often a clone was seen (once, few, many) or the class of an expanded clone, and some rows leave it out.

cdr3_nt | cdr3_aa | j_call | d_call | v_call | clone_size
TGTGCCAGCAGCGACTTAGGGGGCGATGAAAAACTGTTTTTT | CASSDLGGDEKLFF | TRBJ1-4 | TRBD1 | TRBV5-6 | NA
TGCGCCAGCAGCCAAGATCGCCTAGCGTGGCCGTATTTT | CASSQDRLAWPYF | TRBJ2-3 | NA | TRBV4-1 | NA
TGTGCCAGCAGAGACGGGTCAACCTATGGCTACACCTTC | CASRDGSTYGYTF | TRBJ1-2 | NA | TRBV28 | NA
TGTGCTAGCAGCTTAGGGCTAGCGGAGTTCGATGAGCAGTTCTTC | CASSLGLAEFDEQFF | TRBJ2-1 | TRBD2 | TRBV7-7 | NA
TGTGCCAGCAGCGTAGACTTGATGTCGGAGACCCAGTACTTC | CASSVDLMSETQYF | TRBJ2-5 | NA | TRBV9 | NA
TGTGCCAGCTCACCCCAGCGACAGGGGGTCAGCGGGGAGCTGTTTTTT | CASSPQRQGVSGELFF | TRBJ2-2 | TRBD1 | TRBV18 | NA
TGTGCCAGCTCACCAAGGGAAGGGTCTGAGCAGTTCTTC | CASSPREGSEQFF | TRBJ2-1 | NA | TRBV18 | NA
TGTGCCAGCAGTGCCTGGGATGGCTCTGGGGCCAACGTCCTGACTTTC | CASSAWDGSGANVLTF | TRBJ2-6 | NA | TRBV25-1 | NA
TGCGCCAGCAGCCCACTAGCGGGAGGGCCGGGTGAGCAGTTCTTC | CASSPLAGGPGEQFF | TRBJ2-1 | TRBD2 | TRBV5-1 | NA
TGTGCCAGCACAAAGAGACAGGGGAATAATTCACCCCTCCACTTT | CASTKRQGNNSPLHF | TRBJ1-6 | TRBD1 | TRBV6-1 | once
TGTGCCAGTAGTATAGTGACTAGCGGGTTCTCCTACAATGAGCAGTTCTTC | CASSIVTSGFSYNEQFF | TRBJ2-1 | TRBD2 | TRBV19 | once
TGCGCCAGCAGCTTGGGGGACAGTTCAGATACGCAGTATTTT | CASSLGDSSDTQYF | TRBJ2-3 | TRBD1 | TRBV5-1 | NA
TGCGCCAGCAGCCCCAGCCGGGTAATCAATGAGCAGTTCTTC | CASSPSRVINEQFF | TRBJ2-1 | NA | TRBV4-1 | NA
TGTGCCAGCAGCTTAGAACGGGGAACCTACGAGCAGTACTTC | CASSLERGTYEQYF | TRBJ2-7 | NA | TRBV7-2 | NA
TGCAGCGTTGCAGGGAGCTACAATGAGCAGTTCTTC | CSVAGSYNEQFF | TRBJ2-1 | NA | TRBV29-1 | once
TGTGCCAGCAGTCTTTCTAGCCCAGGGGTATATGGCTACACCTTC | CASSLSSPGVYGYTF | TRBJ1-2 | NA | TRBV27 | NA
TGCGCCAGCAGCTTGGCTACGGGACCTTACGAGCAGTACTTC | CASSLATGPYEQYF | TRBJ2-7 | NA | TRBV5-1 | NA
TGTGCCAGCAGCTTGGTAGGGATCTATGGCTACACCTTC | CASSLVGIYGYTF | TRBJ1-2 | NA | TRBV5-4 | NA
TGTGCCAGCAGTGGACCTAACACCGGGGAGCTGTTTTTT | CASSGPNTGELFF | TRBJ2-2 | NA | TRBV2 | NA
TGCAGCGTGATCCCGCCCCTTAGATTAGGGGGCCTCAGTCCGGGCTACACCTTC | CSVIPPLRLGGLSPGYTF | TRBJ1-2 | TRBD1 | TRBV29-1 | NA
TGTGCCAGCAGCTTAGGTAAACAGGGGACCTTCTCCTCCTACGAGCAGTACTTC | CASSLGKQGTFSSYEQYF | TRBJ2-7 | TRBD1 | TRBV7-9 | NA
TGTGCCAGCACGGGGTCTTATAGCAATCAGCCCCAGCATTTT | CASTGSYSNQPQHF | TRBJ1-5 | NA | TRBV2 | NA
TGTGCCAGCAGTTCTATGCCTCTACAGGTCATCTACGAGCAGTACTTC | CASSSMPLQVIYEQYF | TRBJ2-7 | NA | TRBV6-5 | NA
TGCGCCAGCAGCCCCTCCGGGACAGGGAGGGAGCAGTACTTC | CASSPSGTGREQYF | TRBJ2-7 | TRBD1 | TRBV5-1 | NA
TGTGCCAGCAGTTTCCGGGAGGGCTCCTACGAGCAGTACTTC | CASSFREGSYEQYF | TRBJ2-7 | TRBD2 | TRBV6-5 | once
TGTGCCAGCAGGCCCGTAGATCAGCGGAACGGGGAGCTGTTTTTT | CASRPVDQRNGELFF | TRBJ2-2 | NA | TRBV5-6 | NA